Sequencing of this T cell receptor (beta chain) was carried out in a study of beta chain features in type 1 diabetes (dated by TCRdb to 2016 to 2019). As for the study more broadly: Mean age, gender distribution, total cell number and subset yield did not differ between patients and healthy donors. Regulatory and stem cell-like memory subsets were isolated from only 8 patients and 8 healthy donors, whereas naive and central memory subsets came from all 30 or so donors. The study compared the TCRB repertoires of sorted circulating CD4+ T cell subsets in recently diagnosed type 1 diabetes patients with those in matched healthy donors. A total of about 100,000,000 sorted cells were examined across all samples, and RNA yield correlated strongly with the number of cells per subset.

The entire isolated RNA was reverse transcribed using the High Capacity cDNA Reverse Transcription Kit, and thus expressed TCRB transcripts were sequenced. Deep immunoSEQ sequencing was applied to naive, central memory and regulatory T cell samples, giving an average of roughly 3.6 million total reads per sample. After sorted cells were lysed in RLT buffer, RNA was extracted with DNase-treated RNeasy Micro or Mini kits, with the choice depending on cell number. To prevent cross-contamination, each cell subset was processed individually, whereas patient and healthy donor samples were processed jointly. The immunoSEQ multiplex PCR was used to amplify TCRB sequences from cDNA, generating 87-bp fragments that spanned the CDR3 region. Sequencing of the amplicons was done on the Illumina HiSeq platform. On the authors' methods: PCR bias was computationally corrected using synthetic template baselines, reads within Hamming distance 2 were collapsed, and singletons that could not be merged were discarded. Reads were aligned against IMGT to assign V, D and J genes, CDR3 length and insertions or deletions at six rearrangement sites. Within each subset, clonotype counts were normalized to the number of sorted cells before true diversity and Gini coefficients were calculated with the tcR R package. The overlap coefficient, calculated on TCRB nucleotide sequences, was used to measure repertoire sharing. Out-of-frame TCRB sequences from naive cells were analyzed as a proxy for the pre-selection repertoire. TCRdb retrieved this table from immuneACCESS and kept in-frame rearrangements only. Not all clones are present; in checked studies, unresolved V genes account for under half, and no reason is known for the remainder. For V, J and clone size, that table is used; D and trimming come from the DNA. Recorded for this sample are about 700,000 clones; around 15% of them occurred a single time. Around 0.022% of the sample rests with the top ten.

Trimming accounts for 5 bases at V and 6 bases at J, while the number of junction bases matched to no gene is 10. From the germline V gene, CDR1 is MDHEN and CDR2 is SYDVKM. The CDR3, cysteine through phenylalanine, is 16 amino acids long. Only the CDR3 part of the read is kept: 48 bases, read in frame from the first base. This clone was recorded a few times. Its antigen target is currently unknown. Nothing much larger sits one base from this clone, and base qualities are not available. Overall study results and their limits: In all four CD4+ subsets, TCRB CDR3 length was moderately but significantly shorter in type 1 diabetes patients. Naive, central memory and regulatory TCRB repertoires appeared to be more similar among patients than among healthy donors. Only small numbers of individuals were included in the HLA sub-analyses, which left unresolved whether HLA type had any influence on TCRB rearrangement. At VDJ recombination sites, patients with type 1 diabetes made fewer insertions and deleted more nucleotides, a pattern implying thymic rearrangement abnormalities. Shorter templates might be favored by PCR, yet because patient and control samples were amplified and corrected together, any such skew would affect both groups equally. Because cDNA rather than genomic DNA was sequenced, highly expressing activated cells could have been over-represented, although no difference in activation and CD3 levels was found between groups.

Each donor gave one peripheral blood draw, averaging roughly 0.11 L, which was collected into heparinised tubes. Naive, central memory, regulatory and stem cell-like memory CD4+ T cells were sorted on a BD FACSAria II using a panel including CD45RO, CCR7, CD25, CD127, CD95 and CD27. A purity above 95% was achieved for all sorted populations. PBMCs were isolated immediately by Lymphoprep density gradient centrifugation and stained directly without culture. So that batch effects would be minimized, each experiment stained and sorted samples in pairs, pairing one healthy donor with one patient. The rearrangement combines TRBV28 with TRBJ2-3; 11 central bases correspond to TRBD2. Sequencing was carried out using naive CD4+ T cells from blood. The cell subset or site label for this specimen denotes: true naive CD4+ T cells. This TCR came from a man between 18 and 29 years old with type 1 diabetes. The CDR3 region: CASSPWGTSGGDTQYF. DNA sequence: TGTGCCAGCAGTCCCTGGGGGACTAGCGGAGGCGATACGCAGTATTTT.